The rows below give T cell receptor beta chains drawn from one sample of a study of control samples from healthy donors and cancer patients. TCRdb keeps only in-frame clones here, not all; method: immunoSEQ multiplex PCR. This sample carries 170,000 or so clones, 94% of them seen once, and the ten largest clones take around 1.5%. The source material was blood. Receptors were obtained from a woman in her late teens or twenties in good health. The CDR3 runs from the conserved cysteine through the conserved F or W. Each record gives: D gene, J gene, clone size, V gene, CDR3 DNA, CDR3 protein. D genes are given only for firm matches. Rows may omit the clone size; those that give it use once, few, many or a size class.

- | TRBJ2-1 | - | TRBV5-1 | TGCGCCAGCAGCTTGGACCAGCAGTGGGATGAGCAGTTCTTC | CASSLDQQWDEQFF
- | TRBJ1-2 | once | TRBV11-2 | TGTGCCAGCAGCTCCGGGGCTGGCTACACCTTC | CASSSGAGYTF
TRBD1 | TRBJ1-5 | - | TRBV9 | TGTGCCAGCAGCCTCGGGGGGGACAGTCAGCCCCAGCATTTT | CASSLGGDSQPQHF
- | TRBJ2-7 | - | TRBV6-6 | TGTGCCAGCAGTTACGACAGCTCCTACGAGCAGTACTTC | CASSYDSSYEQYF
TRBD2 | TRBJ2-3 | - | TRBV11-2 | TGTGCCAGCAGATTGGGTAGCGGGGGGCTTAGCACAGATACGCAGTATTTT | CASRLGSGGLSTDTQYF
- | TRBJ1-2 | - | TRBV3-1/TRBV3-2 | TGTGCCAGCAGCCCCCCGCGGCTCCCTCGCTCAATTGACTATGGCTACACCTTC | CASSPPRLPRSIDYGYTF
TRBD1 | TRBJ1-2 | - | TRBV27 | TGTGCCAGCAATTTACAGGGGGCGTCGGGTGGCTACACCTTC | CASNLQGASGGYTF
- | TRBJ1-2 | - | TRBV3-1/TRBV3-2 | TGTGCCAGCAGCTCGGTAAACGACTATGGCTACACCTTC | CASSSVNDYGYTF
- | TRBJ1-1 | - | TRBV19 | TGTGCCAGTATTAAGAGGGCGGAGAACACTGAAGCTTTCTTT | CASIKRAENTEAFF
TRBD1 | TRBJ1-4 | - | TRBV7-6 | TGTGCCAGCAGCTTGGCAGGGGGTCGTGAAAAACTGTTTTTT | CASSLAGGREKLFF
- | TRBJ1-1 | - | TRBV3-1/TRBV3-2 | TGTGCCAGCAGCCAAGAGGCAGGGTCTTCTGAAGCTTTCTTT | CASSQEAGSSEAFF
- | TRBJ2-2 | - | TRBV28 | TGTGCCAGCAGTTTATTGCAGTTGCGTGTGAACACCGGGGAGCTGTTTTTT | CASSLLQLRVNTGELFF
TRBD2 | TRBJ2-2 | - | TRBV11-3 | TGTGCCAGCAGCCCCGGGACTAGCGGGGCGGGGCAGCTGTTTTTT | CASSPGTSGAGQLFF
- | TRBJ2-1 | - | TRBV5-1 | TGCGCCAGCAGCTTAGCCGGGACTCCGGTAGGCAATGAGCAGTTCTTC | CASSLAGTPVGNEQFF
TRBD2 | TRBJ2-1 | - | TRBV4-1 | TGCGCCAGCAGCTCTTTTGAAAGCGGGGAACTGACCCGGTTCTTC | CASSSFESGELTRFF
TRBD1 | TRBJ1-3 | - | TRBV7-2 | TGTGCCAGCAGCGCGAAAGGGACAGATCTCTCTGGAAACACCATATATTTT | CASSAKGTDLSGNTIYF
TRBD1 | TRBJ2-2 | - | TRBV28 | TGTGCCGGATCCGGGACAGTGAACACCGGGGAGCTGTTTTTT | CAGSGTVNTGELFF